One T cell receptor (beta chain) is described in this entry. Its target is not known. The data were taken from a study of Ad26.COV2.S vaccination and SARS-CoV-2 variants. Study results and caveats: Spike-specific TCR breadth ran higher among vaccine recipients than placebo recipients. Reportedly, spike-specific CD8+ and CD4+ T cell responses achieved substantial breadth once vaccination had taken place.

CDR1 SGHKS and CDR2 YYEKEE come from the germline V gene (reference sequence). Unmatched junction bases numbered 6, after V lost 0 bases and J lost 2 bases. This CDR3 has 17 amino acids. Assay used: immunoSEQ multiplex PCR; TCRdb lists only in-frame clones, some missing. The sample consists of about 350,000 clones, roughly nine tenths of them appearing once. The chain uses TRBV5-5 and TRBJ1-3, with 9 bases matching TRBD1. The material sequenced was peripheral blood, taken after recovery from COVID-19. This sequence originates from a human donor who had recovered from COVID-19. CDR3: CASSLEYRGRAGNTIYF. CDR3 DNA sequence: TGTGCCAGCAGCTTGGAATACAGGGGGCGAGCTGGAAACACCATATATTTT.